These T cell receptor beta chains were read from a single sample in a study of CD4 and CD8 cells across lung adenocarcinoma regions. TCRdb re-derived calls from the PCR reads in MiXCR, one entry per CDR3 protein. This sample has around 19,000 distinct CDR3 sequences, with around half found just once. The sample comprised CD8+ T cells from the center of a lung tumor. All receptors come from a female donor with lung adenocarcinoma. The CD4 and CD8 labels of this study may be unreliable. CDR3s include the opening cysteine and the closing phenylalanine or tryptophan. A D gene is named only where the DNA matches it firmly. The size entry is marked missing in some rows and otherwise reads once, few, many or a size class.

j_call	clone_size	v_call	d_call	cdr3_aa	cdr3_nt
TRBJ2-5	.	TRBV10-3	.	CAAGLGARDQETQYF	TGTGCCGCGGGGCTCGGGGCCCGTGACCAAGAGACCCAGTACTTC
TRBJ2-7	.	TRBV10-1	.	CRSTGRQAQDTQYF	TGCCGCAGCACGGGCCGGCAAGCCCAAGATACGCAGTACTTC
TRBJ2-7	few	TRBV7-2	TRBD1	CASSLGTGGSWYF	TGTGCCAGCAGCTTAGGGACAGGGGGTTCTTGGTACTTC
TRBJ1-1	few	TRBV7-2	.	CASSFSGNTEAFF	TGTGCCAGCAGCTTTTCAGGGAACACTGAAGCTTTCTTT
TRBJ2-3	few	TRBV27	.	CGSRPPDTQYF	TGTGGGAGCCGTCCTCCAGATACGCAGTACTTT
TRBJ2-1	few	TRBV27	.	CASSFGAGPISYNEQFF	TGTGCCAGCAGTTTTGGGGCAGGCCCCATCTCCTACAATGAGCAGTTCTTC
TRBJ2-3	few	TRBV7-8	TRBD2	CASSLPSGSTDTQYF	TGTGCCAGCAGCTTACCTAGCGGCAGCACAGATACGCAGTATTTT
TRBJ2-1	.	TRBV27	.	CASSLGDGDEQFF	TGTGCCAGCAGTTTGGGAGACGGAGATGAGCAGTTCTTC
TRBJ2-3	.	TRBV10-3	.	CATGVRNTQYF	TGTGCCACAGGAGTCAGGAACACGCAGTATTTT
TRBJ2-5	.	TRBV15	TRBD2	CATSRGGSGSAEWETQYF	TGTGCCACCAGCAGAGGGGGGAGCGGGAGCGCAGAATGGGAGACCCAGTACTTC
TRBJ2-2	.	TRBV7-2	.	CASSVITGELFF	TGTGCCAGCAGCGTTATCACCGGGGAGCTGTTTTTT
TRBJ2-5	.	TRBV7-2	TRBD2	CASSLWLAGFQETQYF	TGTGCCAGCAGCTTATGGCTAGCGGGGTTCCAAGAGACCCAGTACTTC
TRBJ1-4	.	TRBV6-1	.	CASRVGGGDEKLFF	TGTGCCAGCAGAGTCGGGGGAGGTGATGAAAAACTGTTTTTT
TRBJ2-3	.	TRBV6-1	TRBD1	CASEGLGGKGQETQYF	TGTGCCAGCGAGGGGCTAGGGGGCAAGGGCCAAGAGACGCAGTACTTT
TRBJ2-4	.	TRBV10-3	.	CATGPWGKNIQYF	TGTGCCACGGGGCCATGGGGCAAAAACATTCAGTACTTC
TRBJ2-5	medium-sized	TRBV27	.	CASSPLWGGGHETQYF	TGTGCCAGCAGTCCCCTGTGGGGGGGCGGGCATGAGACCCAGTACTTC
TRBJ2-7	.	TRBV6-1	.	CARGQGAKDTQYF	TGTGCCAGGGGGCAGGGAGCCAAAGACACGCAGTACTTC
TRBJ2-7	.	TRBV6-1	.	CASSKSYEQYF	TGTGCCAGCAGTAAGTCCTACGAGCAGTACTTC
TRBJ2-3	.	TRBV7-9	.	CASSKEGHITDTQYF	TGTGCCAGCAGCAAAGAGGGACATATCACAGATACGCAGTATTTT